This is a list of T cell receptor beta chains from one sample in a study of CD8 T cells in ankylosing spondylitis. TCRdb reanalysed the 5' RACE reads using MiXCR and keeps one entry per CDR3 protein. The table has 200,000 to 250,000 distinct CDR3 sequences, roughly 25% seen once; the top ten hold around 6.3%. The sequenced material came from blood, either unsorted or a sorted T cell fraction (not recorded which). These receptors all come from a male donor with ankylosing spondylitis or in good health (not recorded which). Both conserved end residues are part of each CDR3. A D gene is named only where the DNA matches it firmly. Size is omitted from some rows. Given values are once, few, many or a class for expanded clones.

DNA: TGCAGTGCTAGATCCAATTGGAACATGAACACTGAAGCTTTCTTT
CDR3: CSARSNWNMNTEAFF
J: TRBJ1-1
V: TRBV20-1
size: many
D: .
length: 15

DNA: TGCAGCGTTGAAAAAGAGACCCAGTACTTC
CDR3: CSVEKETQYF
J: TRBJ2-5
V: TRBV29-1
size: few
D: .
length: 10

DNA: TGCAGTGCTAGTTGGACAGCTACTACTAGCGTCGAGCAGTACTTC
CDR3: CSASWTATTSVEQYF
J: TRBJ2-7
V: TRBV20-1
size: few
D: .
length: 15

DNA: TGCAGCATTGCTAGCGGGAGTATTGGAGAGACCCAGTACTTC
CDR3: CSIASGSIGETQYF
J: TRBJ2-5
V: TRBV29-1
size: many
D: TRBD2
length: 14

DNA: TGTGCCACCAGCCCGGGGGCTAAGGAAAAACTGTTTTTT
CDR3: CATSPGAKEKLFF
J: TRBJ1-4
V: TRBV15
size: .
D: .
length: 13

DNA: TGCGCCAGCAGCTTGGAACCGGGACAGGGCGGATCACCCCTCCACTTT
CDR3: CASSLEPGQGGSPLHF
J: TRBJ1-6
V: TRBV5-1
size: .
D: TRBD1
length: 16

DNA: TGTGCCAGCAGTTCAACCTTAGTCCGGACTGAAGCTTTCTTT
CDR3: CASSSTLVRTEAFF
J: TRBJ1-1
V: TRBV12-3/TRBV12-4
size: many
D: .
length: 14

DNA: TGTGCCAGCAGTCCCCGGTATGGGGGCGCAAACTCCTACGAGCAGTACTTC
CDR3: CASSPRYGGANSYEQYF
J: TRBJ2-7
V: TRBV27
size: .
D: .
length: 17

DNA: TGCAGTGAGCGGGCTAGCGGGTCAAATGAGCAGTTCTTC
CDR3: CSERASGSNEQFF
J: TRBJ2-1
V: TRBV20-1
size: few
D: TRBD2
length: 13

DNA: TGTGCCAGCAGTTACTCCACGCCGGCCAGTTATAATTCACCCCTCCACTTT
CDR3: CASSYSTPASYNSPLHF
J: TRBJ1-6
V: TRBV6-5
size: many
D: .
length: 17

DNA: TGCAGCGTGTGGGATCCAGGGAAATGGTACGAGCAGTACTTC
CDR3: CSVWDPGKWYEQYF
J: TRBJ2-7
V: TRBV29-1
size: many
D: .
length: 14

DNA: TGTGCCAGCAGCGAGAAGACAGGGCGTAACTATGGCTACACCTTC
CDR3: CASSEKTGRNYGYTF
J: TRBJ1-2
V: TRBV7-8
size: .
D: TRBD1
length: 15

DNA: TGTGCCAGCAGCCAGGGACAGACCAGCAATCAGCCCCAGCATTTT
CDR3: CASSQGQTSNQPQHF
J: TRBJ1-5
V: TRBV7-2
size: many
D: TRBD1
length: 15

DNA: TGCAGTGCCGCCCGGGACCCGAATCAGCCCCAGCATTTT
CDR3: CSAARDPNQPQHF
J: TRBJ1-5
V: TRBV20-1
size: .
D: .
length: 13

DNA: TGTGCCAGCAGCTTTGGGGACAGGATTAGCGCAGGGGCCAACGTCCTGACTTTC
CDR3: CASSFGDRISAGANVLTF
J: TRBJ2-6
V: TRBV11-2
size: .
D: TRBD1
length: 18

DNA: TGTGCCAGCAGCTTGTATCAGTCGGGTGAGCAGTTCTTC
CDR3: CASSLYQSGEQFF
J: TRBJ2-1
V: TRBV5-6
size: .
D: .
length: 13

DNA: TGTGCCAGCAGGGCTACTAGCGGGAGGGTTTACGAGCAGTACTTC
CDR3: CASRATSGRVYEQYF
J: TRBJ2-7
V: TRBV6-1
size: .
D: TRBD2
length: 15

DNA: TGCAGCGTCCGGGGGCCGAGCTCCTACGAGCAGTACTTC
CDR3: CSVRGPSSYEQYF
J: TRBJ2-7
V: TRBV29-1
size: .
D: .
length: 13

DNA: TGTGCCAGCAGTCCCCAGGGCCTGGGGGGCTACACCTTC
CDR3: CASSPQGLGGYTF
J: TRBJ1-2
V: TRBV27
size: many
D: .
length: 13

DNA: TGCGCCAGCAGCGAGGACTCAACAGGGAAAACTGAAGCTTTCTTT
CDR3: CASSEDSTGKTEAFF
J: TRBJ1-1
V: TRBV5-1
size: many
D: .
length: 15

DNA: TGTGCTAGTGGTTTGCAACTCCAGGGGCTCAATGAGCAGTTCTTC
CDR3: CASGLQLQGLNEQFF
J: TRBJ2-1
V: TRBV12-5
size: .
D: .
length: 15

DNA: TGCAGTGCCGATCGGACACGGAAAGGGCCCAGCACAGATACGCAGTATTTT
CDR3: CSADRTRKGPSTDTQYF
J: TRBJ2-3
V: TRBV20-1
size: .
D: .
length: 17

DNA: TGCAGCGTTGAAGACCGGAGCCGGGGCACAGATACGCAGTATTTT
CDR3: CSVEDRSRGTDTQYF
J: TRBJ2-3
V: TRBV29-1
size: many
D: .
length: 15

DNA: TGTGCCAGCTCACCTTACTTCCAAGAGACCCAGTACTTC
CDR3: CASSPYFQETQYF
J: TRBJ2-5
V: TRBV18
size: .
D: .
length: 13

DNA: TGCAGTGCTAGACTCCGAGTAGCTCACCCTCCAGGTCGCACAGATACGCAGTATTTT
CDR3: CSARLRVAHPPGRTDTQYF
J: TRBJ2-3
V: TRBV20-1
size: many
D: .
length: 19

DNA: TGTGCCAGCAGTGCCCGTTTGCAGAGAGCTAACTATGGCTACACCTTC
CDR3: CASSARLQRANYGYTF
J: TRBJ1-2
V: TRBV27
size: once
D: .
length: 16

DNA: TGTGCCAGCAGTCTTCCCCCAGGGGAGACCCAGTACTTC
CDR3: CASSLPPGETQYF
J: TRBJ2-5
V: TRBV12-3/TRBV12-4
size: many
D: .
length: 13

DNA: TGTGCCACCTCCGGGACTAGCACAGATACGCAGTATTTT
CDR3: CATSGTSTDTQYF
J: TRBJ2-3
V: TRBV6-1
size: .
D: .
length: 13

DNA: TGCGCCAGCAGCCAAGCCCGCGGAGCTAGCACAGATACGCAGTATTTT
CDR3: CASSQARGASTDTQYF
J: TRBJ2-3
V: TRBV4-1
size: many
D: .
length: 16

DNA: TGTGCCTGGAGTACAGGGGCTGTCACCGGGGAGCTGTTTTTT
CDR3: CAWSTGAVTGELFF
J: TRBJ2-2
V: TRBV30
size: .
D: TRBD1
length: 14

DNA: TGCGCCAGCAGCTTGGCTACGGGGATGGGTGAGACCCAGTACTTC
CDR3: CASSLATGMGETQYF
J: TRBJ2-5
V: TRBV5-1
size: few
D: .
length: 15

DNA: TGTGCCAGTAGTTGGAGCGGGAGGCACTCCTACGAGCAGTACTTC
CDR3: CASSWSGRHSYEQYF
J: TRBJ2-7
V: TRBV19
size: .
D: TRBD2
length: 15

DNA: TGTGCCAGCAGTTTCGGTGGCTATGAAAAACTGTTTTTT
CDR3: CASSFGGYEKLFF
J: TRBJ1-4
V: TRBV12-3/TRBV12-4
size: many
D: .
length: 13

DNA: TGCGCCAGCTTTCGGGACAGCCAAGAGACCCAGTACTTC
CDR3: CASFRDSQETQYF
J: TRBJ2-5
V: TRBV5-1
size: many
D: TRBD1
length: 13

DNA: TGTGCCAGCTCGCGGGGAAGCGGGAGAGTCAATGAGCAGTTCTTC
CDR3: CASSRGSGRVNEQFF
J: TRBJ2-1
V: TRBV12-3/TRBV12-4
size: many
D: TRBD2
length: 15

DNA: TGTGCCAGCAGCCAGACGGACGGTACGCAGTATTTT
CDR3: CASSQTDGTQYF
J: TRBJ2-3
V: TRBV7-8
size: many
D: .
length: 12

DNA: TGCAGCGTTAAGGGACTAGCGGTCTACAATGAGCAGTTCTTC
CDR3: CSVKGLAVYNEQFF
J: TRBJ2-1
V: TRBV29-1
size: .
D: TRBD2
length: 14

DNA: TGTGCTAGCGGAGTAGGGGGCGGCGGGGCTTTCTTT
CDR3: CASGVGGGGAFF
J: TRBJ1-1
V: TRBV12-5
size: few
D: TRBD1
length: 12

DNA: TGTGCCAGCAGCGTAGGGGCCCCAGGCCACACTGAAGCTTTCTTT
CDR3: CASSVGAPGHTEAFF
J: TRBJ1-1
V: TRBV9
size: many
D: .
length: 15

DNA: TGCGCCAGCAGCCGCCCCAAGGGTTATAATTCACCCCTCCACTTT
CDR3: CASSRPKGYNSPLHF
J: TRBJ1-6
V: TRBV4-1
size: many
D: .
length: 15